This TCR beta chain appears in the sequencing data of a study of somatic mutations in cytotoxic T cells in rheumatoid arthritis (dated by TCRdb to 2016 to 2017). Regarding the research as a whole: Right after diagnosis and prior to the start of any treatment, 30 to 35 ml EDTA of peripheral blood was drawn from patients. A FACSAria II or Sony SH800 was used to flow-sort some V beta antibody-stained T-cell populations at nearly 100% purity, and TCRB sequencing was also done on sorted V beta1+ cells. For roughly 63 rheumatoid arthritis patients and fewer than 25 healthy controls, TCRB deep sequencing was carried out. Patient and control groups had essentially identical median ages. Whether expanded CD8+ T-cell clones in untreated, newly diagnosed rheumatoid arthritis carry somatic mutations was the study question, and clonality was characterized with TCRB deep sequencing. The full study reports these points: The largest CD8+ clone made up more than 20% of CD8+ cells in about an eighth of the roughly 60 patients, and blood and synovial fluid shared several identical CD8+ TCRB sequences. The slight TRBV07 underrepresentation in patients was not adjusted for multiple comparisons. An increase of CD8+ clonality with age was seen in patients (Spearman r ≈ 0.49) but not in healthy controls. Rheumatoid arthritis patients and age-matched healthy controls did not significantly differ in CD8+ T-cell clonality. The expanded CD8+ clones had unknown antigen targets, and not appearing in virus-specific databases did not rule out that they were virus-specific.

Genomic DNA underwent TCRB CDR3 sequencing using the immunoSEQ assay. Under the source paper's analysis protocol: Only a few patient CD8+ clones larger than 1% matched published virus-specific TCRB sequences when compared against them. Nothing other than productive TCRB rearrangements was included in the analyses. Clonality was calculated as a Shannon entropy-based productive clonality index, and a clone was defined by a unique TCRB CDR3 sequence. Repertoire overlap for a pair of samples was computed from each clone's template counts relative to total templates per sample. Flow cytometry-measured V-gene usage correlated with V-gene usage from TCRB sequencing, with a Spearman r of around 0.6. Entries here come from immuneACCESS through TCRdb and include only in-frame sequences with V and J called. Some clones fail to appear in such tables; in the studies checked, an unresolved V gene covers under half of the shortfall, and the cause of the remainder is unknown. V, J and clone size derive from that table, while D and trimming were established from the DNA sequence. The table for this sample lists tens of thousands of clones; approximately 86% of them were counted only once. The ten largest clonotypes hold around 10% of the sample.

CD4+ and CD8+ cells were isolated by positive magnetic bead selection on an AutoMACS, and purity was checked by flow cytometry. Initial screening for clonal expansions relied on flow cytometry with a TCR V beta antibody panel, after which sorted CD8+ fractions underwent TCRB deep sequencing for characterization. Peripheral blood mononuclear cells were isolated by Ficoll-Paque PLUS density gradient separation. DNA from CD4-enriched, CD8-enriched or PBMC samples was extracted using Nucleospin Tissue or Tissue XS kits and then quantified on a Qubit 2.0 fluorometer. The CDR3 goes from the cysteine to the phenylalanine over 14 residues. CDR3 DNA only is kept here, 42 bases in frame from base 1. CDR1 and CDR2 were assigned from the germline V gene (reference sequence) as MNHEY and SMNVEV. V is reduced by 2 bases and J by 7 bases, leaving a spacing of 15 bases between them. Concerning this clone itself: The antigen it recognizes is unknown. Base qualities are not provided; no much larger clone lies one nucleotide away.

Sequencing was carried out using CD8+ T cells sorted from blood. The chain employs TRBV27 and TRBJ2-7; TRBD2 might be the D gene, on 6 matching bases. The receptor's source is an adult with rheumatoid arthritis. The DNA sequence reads TGTGCCAGCAGTTTAGCGGGCGGGATTGTTGAGCAGTACTTC. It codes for CASSLAGGIVEQYF.